These 21 T cell receptor beta chains were all obtained from the same sample, sequenced in a study of T cells expressing NK-cell markers. TCRdb re-analyzed the 5' RACE reads; it lists each CDR3 protein once, without DNA. The sample shows some 410,000 distinct CDR3 sequences, and less than 7.5% sits with its ten largest clones. Material: blood T cells: a sorted CD56 or NKG2C T cell subset, CD4+ or CD8+ T cells, or bulk PBMC T cells (not recorded which). The receptors derive from a woman between 18 and 69 years old in good health.

The chain employs TRBV4-3 and TRBJ1-1; TCRdb lists TRBD1, though no DNA is available to test this call. Per germline, CDR1 LGHNA and CDR2 YSLEER. The CDR3 has 17 amino acids. The CDR3 loop is CASSQDRTGGWGTEAFF.

This chain uses TRBV29-1 with TRBJ1-3; TCRdb returns TRBD1, unconfirmable since there is no DNA. This CDR3 is built from 13 residues. Germline CDR1 and CDR2: SQVTM and ANQGSEA. The CDR3 protein is CSARTGAGNTIYF.

The chain uses TRBV25-1 and TRBJ2-1; TCRdb proposes TRBD2, but this gene call is untestable without DNA. The CDR3 covers 15 residues. Germline V gives CDR1 MGHDK, CDR2 SYGVNS. The CDR3 region is CASDSGTSGRSEQFF.

This sequence joins TRBV4-2 and TRBJ2-7; TCRdb's D call of TRBD2 is untestable without DNA. The CDR3 spans 15 residues. Germline CDR1 reads LGHNA; CDR2 reads YNFKEQ. Here the CDR3 reads CASSRPSGSSYEQYF.

This chain uses TRBV12-3 or TRBV12-4 with TRBJ1-1; lacking DNA, the TRBD1 call made by TCRdb goes unchecked. The CDR3 covers 17 residues. The CDR3 is CASSLETGELMNTEAFF.

The chain employs TRBV5-1 and TRBJ2-3; the TRBD2 assignment by TCRdb is unverifiable without DNA. CDR3 length equals 16 residues. Germline V CDR1 and CDR2: SGHRS, YFSETQ. The CDR3 sequence: CASSLDSSGSSDTQYF.

This rearrangement joins TRBV12-3 or TRBV12-4 to TRBJ2-5; the TCRdb call, TRBD1, lacks DNA for checking. The CDR3 is 15 amino acids. CDR3: CASRGQGPYQETQYF.

The J gene is TRBJ2-2, the V gene TRBV6-1. This CDR3 is 14 amino acids long. The V gene's germline CDR1 is MNHNS and CDR2 SASEGT. CDR3 amino acids: CASSTDGNTGELFF.

J is TRBJ1-1 and V is TRBV19. This CDR3 contains 11 residues. Germline values: CDR1 LNHDA, CDR2 SQIVND (reference sequence). The chain's CDR3 is CASSMLTRAFF.

The rearrangement links TRBV7-2 to TRBJ2-2; TCRdb's D call, TRBD1, is unchecked because there is no DNA. This CDR3 contains 13 residues. The germline CDR1 and CDR2 sequences are SGHTA and FQGNSA. The CDR3 spells CASSFKGAGELFF.

This sequence joins TRBV6-4 and TRBJ2-6. Germline CDR1 is MRHNA and CDR2 is SNTAGT. This CDR3 comprises 15 residues. The chain's CDR3 is CASSDSGRGANVLTF.

The chain combines TRBV6-5 with TRBJ2-5. Germline V gives CDR1 MNHEY, CDR2 SVGAGI. The CDR3 covers 12 residues. Here the CDR3 reads CASRREWETQYF.

This chain joins TRBV5-6 and TRBJ1-6. CDR1 and CDR2 (germline): SGHDT, YYEEEE. The CDR3 extends over 16 amino acids. This CDR3 reads CASSPRDSSYNSPLHF.

The chain employs TRBV7-9 and TRBJ2-2; lacking DNA, the TRBD1 call made by TCRdb goes unchecked. Germline V gene data show CDR1 as SEHNR and CDR2 as FQNEAQ (reference sequence). The CDR3 has 13 residues. CDR3 protein: CASSPVPPGELFF.

V usage is TRBV5-1 and J usage is TRBJ1-3; there is no DNA to check the TCRdb D call of TRBD1. Germline CDR1 SGHRS, CDR2 YFSETQ. The CDR3 has 16 amino acids. CDR3 in amino acids: CASSLAGQSPGNTIYF.

CDR3 residues: CASNFGDRGAREQYF. The J gene is TRBJ2-7, the V gene TRBV3-1; TCRdb selects TRBD1, and the lack of DNA leaves this call unchecked. This CDR3 comprises 15 residues. Germline values: CDR1 LGHDT, CDR2 YNNKEL (reference sequence).

The rearrangement links TRBV7-8 to TRBJ2-1; TCRdb's assignment of TRBD1 cannot be checked, as there is no DNA. CDR3 length: 16 amino acids. The V gene's germline CDR1 is SGHVS and CDR2 FQNEAQ. The CDR3 here is CASSGHGRGMDNEQFF.

The chain joins TRBV9 to TRBJ2-7; absent DNA, TCRdb's TRBD2 call cannot be checked. Germline CDR1 and CDR2: SGDLS and YYNGEE. CDR3 length: 14 amino acids. The CDR3 reads CASSVATGRDEQYF.

V gene TRBV6-2 or TRBV6-3 combines with J gene TRBJ1-6; TCRdb picks TRBD1, but there is no DNA to check that call. The CDR3 runs to 15 residues. CDR1 and CDR2 from the germline V gene are MNHEY and SVGEGT. The chain's CDR3 is CASSYSSQGGSPLHF.

The V call is TRBV11-3, the J call TRBJ2-1. This CDR3 is 14 amino acids long. In germline, CDR1 is SGHNT, CDR2 YENEEA. CDR3 loop: CASSHSPKYNEQFF.

The chain uses TRBV5-5 and TRBJ1-5; there is no DNA to check the TCRdb D call of TRBD1. Germline CDR1 is SGHKS and CDR2 is YYEKEE (reference sequence). The length of the CDR3 is 14 residues. The chain's CDR3 is CASSFRESNQPQHF. Filled out from reference TRBV5-5 and TRBJ1-5, the complete variable domain reads DAGVTQSPTHLIKTRGQQVTLRCSPISGHKSVSWYQQVLGQGPQFIFQYYEKEERGRGNFPDRFSARQFPNYSSELNVNALLLGDSALYLCASSFRESNQPQHFGDGTRLSIL.